This TCR beta chain was captured in a study of T cell repertoires in cytomegalovirus infection. TCRdb used MiXCR to reprocess the reads, holding one entry per CDR3 protein. The data show around 280,000 distinct CDR3 sequences, around 15% seen once. Study-wide results and caveats: Across the ex vivo response, the dominant clonotypes were HLA-C-restricted CMV-specific TCR beta clonotypes.

This clonotype has more than one count but fewer than ten. Its matching antigen is unknown. The receptor's source is a human donor in good health (CMV status not recorded). Some clones in this sample may be carry-over from other donors' samples. Sample: PBMCs.

The CDR3 region has the DNA TGTGCCAGCAGTGACGGACTAGCGGGAGGAGCGGATACGCAGTATTTT. It encodes CASSDGLAGGADTQYF. The V and J genes are TRBV28 and TRBJ2-3, with TRBD2 identical over 14 bases. Trimming at V came to 5 bases and at J to 6 bases, leaving 7 bases not matched to a gene. The germline gives CDR1 MDHEN, CDR2 SYDVKM. This CDR3 comprises 16 residues.